A single sample gave rise to the 11 T cell receptor beta chains below, sequenced in a study of T cell repertoires in cytomegalovirus infection. TCRdb itself ran the reads through MiXCR, one entry per CDR3 protein. Counted here are hundreds of thousands of distinct CDR3 sequences, 32% occurring once; the ten biggest clones make up around 12%. What these receptors recognize is not known. This sample comprised cultured CD8+ T cells from PBMCs, obtained from culture after CMV antigen stimulation. The receptors were gathered from a human donor in good health (CMV status not recorded). Some clones in this sample may be carry-over from other donors' samples.

The V and J genes are TRBV7-9 and TRBJ1-4, with D possibly matching TRBD1 (6 bases). Trimming took 6 bases from V and 1 from J, leaving 21 bases between them. There are 18 residues in the CDR3. From germline, CDR1 is SEHNR and CDR2 FQNEAQ (reference sequence). The CDR3, as DNA: TGTGCCAGCAGTCACGTACTGGACAGACCCTTAACTAATGAAAAACTGTTTTTT. Encoded protein: CASSHVLDRPLTNEKLFF.

As DNA, the CDR3 is TGTGCCAGCACTGTTAGCGGGGGAGCCGCCGGGGAGCTGTTTTTT. This encodes CASTVSGGAAGELFF. The rearrangement uses TRBV6-2 or TRBV6-3 and TRBJ2-2; 9 bases are shared with TRBD2. Germline V gene data show CDR1 as MNHEY and CDR2 as SVGEGT. CDR3 length equals 15 residues. V gave up 7 bases and J gave up 6 bases; unmatched junction bases: 9.

This clonotype was seen more than once but under ten times. The chain has TRBV7-9 and TRBJ1-1; 7 bases map to TRBD1. CDR1 and CDR2 from the germline V gene are SEHNR and FQNEAQ (reference sequence). The CDR3 is made up of 17 amino acids. The V segment lost 2 bases and the J segment 4 bases; nucleotides outside the gene matches: 13. CDR3 bases: TGTGCCAGCAGCTTAATGTCTCGGTTGAGGGGGCTCACTGAAGCTTTCTTT. This sequence encodes CASSLMSRLRGLTEAFF.

This clonotype was counted only a few times. The chain employs TRBV11-2 and TRBJ2-7; 8 bases fit TRBD1. This CDR3 is built from 14 residues. Germline-derived CDR1 and CDR2 are SGHAT and FQNNGV. V lost 4 bases, J lost 5 bases, and 7 bases stayed unmatched. CDR3 region: CASSSFGTGDEQYV. DNA of the CDR3: TGTGCCAGCAGCTCCTTCGGGACAGGTGACGAGCAGTACGTC.

As concerns this clonotype: At one end, the junction sequence differs from germline, possibly due to a read error. The chain employs TRBV6-6 and TRBJ2-3; tentatively, D is TRBD2 (6 bases). Germline V gives CDR1 MNHNY, CDR2 SVGAGI (reference sequence). The CDR3 loop spans 12 amino acids. CDR3 protein: CASSFAGSESDF. As DNA, the CDR3 is TGTGCCAGCAGTTTTGCGGGGTCTGAATCGGATTTT.

The chain couples TRBV19 to TRBJ2-1; 8 positions agree with TRBD1. Germline V gives CDR1 LNHDA, CDR2 SQIVND (reference sequence). The CDR3 covers 14 residues. Unmatched junction bases numbered 7, after V lost 8 bases and J lost 4 bases. CDR3 sequence (DNA): TGTGCCAGTGCCCCAGGGGGCCCGTACAATGAGCAGTTCTTC. This gives the protein CASAPGGPYNEQFF.

V and J are TRBV5-4 and TRBJ2-7, with D tentatively TRBD1 (6 bases). CDR1 SGHNT and CDR2 YYREEE come from the germline V gene (reference sequence). With 2 bases removed from V and 6 bases from J, the gap between germline ends came to 15 bases. The CDR3 is 14 amino acids. The CDR3 DNA sequence: TGTGCCAGCAGCTTCGAGTCTTTGGGGGCCGAGCAGTACTTC. Protein: CASSFESLGAEQYF.

This clonotype was detected a few times. This sequence joins TRBV7-9 and TRBJ1-4; the D gene is possibly TRBD1 (6 bases). The CDR3 covers 14 residues. CDR1 is SEHNR and CDR2 is FQNEAQ in the germline V gene (reference sequence). V dropped 6 bases and J dropped 4 bases, with 12 bases sitting between them. CDR3 in amino acids: CASRGAGVNEKLFF. CDR3 DNA sequence: TGTGCCAGCAGAGGGGCAGGGGTTAATGAAAAACTGTTTTTT.

This clonotype was observed at least ten times. The V call is TRBV2, the J call TRBJ1-5; D is unresolved. Trimming took off 1 base at V and 9 bases at J, with 10 bases between the two ends. CDR1 is SNHLY, CDR2 FYNNEI, per germline. The CDR3 loop spans 13 amino acids. CDR3 sequence: CASSEGWVRPQHF. In DNA form, the CDR3 reads TGTGCCAGCAGTGAAGGATGGGTAAGGCCCCAGCATTTT. Combining the CDR3 with reference TRBV2 and TRBJ1-5 gives the whole variable domain EPEVTQTPSHQVTQMGQEVILRCVPISNHLYFYWYRQILGQKVEFLVSFYNNEISEKSEIFDDQFSVERPDGSNFTLKIRSTKLEDSAMYFCASSEGWVRPQHFGDGTRLSIL.

There are a few counts of this clonotype. V usage is TRBV6-1 and J usage is TRBJ2-7, with 9 nucleotides matching TRBD1. The V segment lost 6 bases and the J segment 4 bases; nucleotides outside the gene matches: 4. Germline V gives CDR1 MNHNS, CDR2 SASEGT. This CDR3 spans 13 amino acids. CDR3 sequence (DNA): TGTGCCAGCAGACAGGGGGCACGGTACGAGCAGTACGTC. Its translation: CASRQGARYEQYV.

The V gene is TRBV20-1, the J gene TRBJ2-7; tentative D call: TRBD2 (5 bases). The V gene lost 0 bases and the J gene lost 4 bases, with 13 bases spanning the gap. CDR1 is DFQATT, CDR2 SNEGSKA, per germline (reference sequence). The CDR3 runs 14 residues. CDR3 region: CSARDLRGKYEQYV. DNA for the CDR3: TGCAGTGCTAGAGATCTACGGGGAAAATACGAGCAGTACGTC.